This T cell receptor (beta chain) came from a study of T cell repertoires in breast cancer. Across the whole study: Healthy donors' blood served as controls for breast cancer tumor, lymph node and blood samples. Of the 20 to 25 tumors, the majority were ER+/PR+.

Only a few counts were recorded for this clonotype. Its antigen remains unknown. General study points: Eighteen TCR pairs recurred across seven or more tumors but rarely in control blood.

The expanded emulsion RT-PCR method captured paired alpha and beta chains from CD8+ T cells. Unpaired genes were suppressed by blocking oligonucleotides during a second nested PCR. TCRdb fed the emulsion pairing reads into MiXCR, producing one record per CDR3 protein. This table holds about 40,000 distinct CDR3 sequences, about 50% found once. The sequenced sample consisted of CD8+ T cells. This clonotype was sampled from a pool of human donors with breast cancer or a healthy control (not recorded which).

The CDR3 DNA follows: TGTGCCAGCAGCCCCGGAGGGGGAGGGACAAATGAGCAGTTCTTC. Residues: CASSPGGGGTNEQFF. V usage is TRBV7-3 and J usage is TRBJ2-1, with D possibly TRBD2 on 7 matching bases. Germline V lookup: CDR1 SGHTA, CDR2 FQGTGA. CDR3 length equals 15 residues. The ends were cut back, 5 bases at V and 7 bases at J, with 18 bases in the middle.